Presented here are 7 T cell receptor beta chains from one specimen sequenced in a study of blood T cell repertoires in COVID-19. Repertoires were generated with immunoSEQ multiplex PCR, while TCRdb's copy carries only in-frame clones and drops some. Here the sample spans hundreds of thousands of clones, around nine tenths being singletons. The specimen sequenced was peripheral blood. The source of these receptors is a man aged 55 to 69 who had recovered from COVID-19.

The chain employs TRBV5-1 and TRBJ1-1; D remains unclear. This CDR3 is 14 amino acids long. Trimming stripped 0 bases from V and 4 bases from J, with 10 bases between. CDR1 and CDR2 (germline): SGHRS, YFSETQ. CDR3 coding DNA: TGCGCCAGCAGCTTGGACAGTCGCCGCACTGAAGCTTTCTTT. It yields the protein CASSLDSRRTEAFF.

This sequence joins TRBV5-1 and TRBJ2-2, with a weak D call TRBD1 (6 bases). V was trimmed by 4 bases and J by 0 bases, leaving 10 bases between them. CDR1 is SGHRS, CDR2 YFSETQ, per germline. This CDR3 has 15 residues. CDR3 amino acids: CASSTTGTNTGELFF. The CDR3 DNA is TGCGCCAGCAGCACCACAGGGACGAACACCGGGGAGCTGTTTTTT.

In its sample, this clone was seen many times. The CDR3 coding sequence is TGTGCCAGCAGCTTAGATCCAGCGGGGGGGTCCTACAATGAGCAGTTCTTC. It encodes CASSLDPAGGSYNEQFF. The chain recombines TRBV11-2 with TRBJ2-1; TRBD2 aligns across 10 bases. The CDR3 contains 17 residues. The germline gives CDR1 SGHAT, CDR2 FQNNGV. J gave up 1 base and V 0 bases, and 3 bases lay outside the gene matches.

This chain uses TRBV25-1 with TRBJ1-2, with a possible D match to TRBD1 (6 bases). V lost 6 bases and J 2 bases, leaving 7 bases between the germline ends. CDR3 length equals 12 residues. In germline, CDR1 is MGHDK, CDR2 SYGVNS. This chain's CDR3 is CASRDRNYGYTF. CDR3 coding DNA: TGTGCCAGCAGGGACAGAAACTATGGCTACACCTTC.

V gene TRBV27 combines with J gene TRBJ2-7; maybe TRBD2 (6 bases). Trimming took off 5 bases at V and 0 bases at J, with 14 bases between the two ends. The CDR3 is made up of 15 amino acids. CDR1 is MNHEY, CDR2 SMNVEV, per germline (reference sequence). CDR3 sequence reads: CASSPRGLSSYEQYF. CDR3 nucleotide sequence: TGTGCCAGCAGTCCAAGGGGACTGAGCTCCTACGAGCAGTACTTC.

The chain joins TRBV27 to TRBJ2-7; 15 bases agree with TRBD2. The CDR3 consists of 16 residues. The ends lost 5 bases at V and 4 bases at J; junction bases unmatched: 6. Germline V lookup: CDR1 MNHEY, CDR2 SMNVEV (reference sequence). The CDR3 loop is CASSRGLAGGGYEQYF. In DNA form, the CDR3 reads TGTGCCAGCAGTCGCGGACTAGCGGGAGGGGGGTACGAGCAGTACTTC.

This chain connects TRBV11-2 to TRBJ1-2, with 9 bases that match TRBD1. The CDR3 consists of 14 residues. With V trimmed by 5 bases and J by 5 bases, 6 bases remained unmatched. Germline V gives CDR1 SGHAT, CDR2 FQNNGV. In nucleotides, the CDR3 is TGTGCCAGCAGCCACCCGACAGGGGGGTATGGCTACACCTTC. It encodes CASSHPTGGYGYTF.